This entry features one T cell receptor beta chain sequence. The method was immunoSEQ multiplex PCR; TCRdb's version includes in-frame clones alone and lacks a portion of them. The sample comprises about 270,000 clones, 86% of which are singletons, and around 16% rests with the top ten. V lost 2 bases and J lost 2; bases outside the gene matches: 2. Germline-derived CDR1 and CDR2 are SGHAT and FQNNGV. The length of the CDR3 is 15 residues. The data stem from a study of blood T cell repertoires in COVID-19. This clonotype was sampled from a man aged 18 to 30 who had recovered from COVID-19. The source material was PBMCs or T cells enriched from blood (not recorded which). This chain connects TRBV11-2 to TRBJ2-5, with TRBD2 identical over 10 bases. CDR3 in DNA: TGTGCCAGCAGCTTAAGTAGCGGGGGGCAAGAGACCCAGTACTTC. Translating it yields CASSLSSGGQETQYF. Looking up the rest from reference TRBV11-2 and TRBJ2-5 gives the full variable domain: EAGVAQSPRYKIIEKRQSVAFWCNPISGHATLYWYQQILGQGPKLLIQFQNNGVVDDSQLPKDRFSAERLKGVDSTLKIQPAKLEDSAVYLCASSLSSGGQETQYFGPGTRLLVL.